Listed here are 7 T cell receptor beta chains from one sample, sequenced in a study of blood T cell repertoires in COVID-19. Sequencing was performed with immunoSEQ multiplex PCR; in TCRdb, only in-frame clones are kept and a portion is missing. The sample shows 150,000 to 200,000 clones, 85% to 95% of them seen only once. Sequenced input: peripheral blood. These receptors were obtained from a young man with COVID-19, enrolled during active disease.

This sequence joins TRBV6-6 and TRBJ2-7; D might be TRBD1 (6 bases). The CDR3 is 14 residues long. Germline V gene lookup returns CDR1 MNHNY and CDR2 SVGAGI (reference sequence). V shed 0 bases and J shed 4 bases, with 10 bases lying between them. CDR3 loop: CASSYSQGWYEQYF. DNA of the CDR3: TGTGCCAGCAGTTACTCGCAGGGGTGGTACGAGCAGTACTTC.

CDR3 amino acids: CASSLLAQRGFNEQFF. In DNA form, the CDR3 reads TGTGCCAGCAGTTTATTAGCCCAGCGGGGGTTCAATGAGCAGTTCTTC. V usage is TRBV27 and J usage is TRBJ2-1, with 8 bases lining up with TRBD2. The V gene's germline CDR1 is MNHEY and CDR2 SMNVEV (reference sequence). The CDR3 extends over 16 amino acids. V was clipped by 1 base and J by 6 bases; unmatched bases: 8.

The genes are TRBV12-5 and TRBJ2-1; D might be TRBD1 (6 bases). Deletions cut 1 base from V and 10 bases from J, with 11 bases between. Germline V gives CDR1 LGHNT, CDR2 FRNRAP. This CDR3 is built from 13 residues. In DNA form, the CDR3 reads TGTGCTAGTGGTTTGGCACAGGGATTCGAGCAGTTCTTC. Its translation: CASGLAQGFEQFF.

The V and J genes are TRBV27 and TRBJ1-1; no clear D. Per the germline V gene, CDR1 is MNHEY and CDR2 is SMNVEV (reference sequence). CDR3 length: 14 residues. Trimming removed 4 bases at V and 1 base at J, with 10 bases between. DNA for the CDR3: TGTGCCAGCAGTTCCCTCGGCGGGAACACTGAAGCTTTCTTT. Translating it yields CASSSLGGNTEAFF.

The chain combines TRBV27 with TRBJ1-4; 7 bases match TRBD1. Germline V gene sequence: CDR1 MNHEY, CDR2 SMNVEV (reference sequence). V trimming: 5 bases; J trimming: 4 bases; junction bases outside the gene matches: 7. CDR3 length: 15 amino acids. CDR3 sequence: CASSPAGQRNEKLFF. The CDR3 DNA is TGTGCCAGCAGTCCGGCGGGACAGCGTAATGAAAAACTGTTTTTT.

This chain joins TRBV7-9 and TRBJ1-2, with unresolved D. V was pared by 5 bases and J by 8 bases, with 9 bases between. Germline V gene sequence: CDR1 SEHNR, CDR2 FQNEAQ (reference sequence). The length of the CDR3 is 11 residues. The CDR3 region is CASSLEEGYTF. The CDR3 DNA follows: TGTGCCAGCAGCCTAGAGGAGGGCTACACCTTC.

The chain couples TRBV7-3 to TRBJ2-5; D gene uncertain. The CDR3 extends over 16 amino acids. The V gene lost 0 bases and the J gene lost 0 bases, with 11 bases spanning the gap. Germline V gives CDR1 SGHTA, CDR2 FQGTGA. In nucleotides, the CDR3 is TGTGCCAGCAGCTTAACCCCATCGGGTTACCAAGAGACCCAGTACTTC. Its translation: CASSLTPSGYQETQYF. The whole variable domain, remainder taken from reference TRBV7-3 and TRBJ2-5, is GAGVSQTPSNKVTEKGKYVELRCDPISGHTALYWYRQSLGQGPEFLIYFQGTGAADDSGLPNDRFFAVRPEGSVSTLKIQRTERGDSAVYLCASSLTPSGYQETQYFGPGTRLLVL.